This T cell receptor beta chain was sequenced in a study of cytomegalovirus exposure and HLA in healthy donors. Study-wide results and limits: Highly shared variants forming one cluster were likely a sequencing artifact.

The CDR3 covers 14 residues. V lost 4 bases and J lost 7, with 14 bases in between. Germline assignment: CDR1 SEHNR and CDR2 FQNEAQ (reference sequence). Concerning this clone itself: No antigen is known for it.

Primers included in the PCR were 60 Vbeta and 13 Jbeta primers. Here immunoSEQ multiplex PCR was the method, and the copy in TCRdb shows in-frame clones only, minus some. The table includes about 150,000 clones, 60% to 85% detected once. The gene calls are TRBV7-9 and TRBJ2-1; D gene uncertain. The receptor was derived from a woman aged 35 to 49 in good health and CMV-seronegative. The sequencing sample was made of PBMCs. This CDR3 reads CASSSLELSNEQFF. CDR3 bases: TGTGCCAGCAGCTCGCTCGAGCTCTCAAATGAGCAGTTCTTC.